These 22 T cell receptor beta chains were all obtained from the same sample, sequenced in a study of early T cells in non-severe SARS-CoV-2 infection (dated by TCRdb to the early 2020s). Libraries came from 5' RACE. Sequencing instrument: NextSeq 500. TCRdb cleaned the public reads at Q25 with fastp, built clones with MiXCR and kept in-frame beta chains. When rows share a CDR3 protein, they turn into one entry using the most common DNA and genes. Here the sample has about 63,000 distinct CDR3 sequences; 10% to 15% occur a single time. The top ten constitute about 4.7% of the sample. Sequencing input: whole blood. These receptors were taken from an adult who was a healthcare worker with PCR-confirmed SARS-CoV-2 infection or an uninfected control (not recorded which).

This clonotype has at least ten counts. The chain joins TRBV3-1 to TRBJ2-7; maybe TRBD1 (5 bases). This CDR3 contains 16 residues. V lost 3 bases and J 1 base, leaving 16 bases between the germline ends. Germline V lookup: CDR1 LGHDT, CDR2 YNNKEL (reference sequence). DNA for the CDR3: TGTGCCAGCAGCCATGCCCGGATGACAGATTCCTACGAGCAGTACTTC. Encoded protein: CASSHARMTDSYEQYF.

Ten or more counts support this clonotype. This chain uses TRBV7-9 with TRBJ2-3, with a tentative D call TRBD1 (5 bases). The CDR3 runs to 16 residues. Per germline, CDR1 SEHNR and CDR2 FQNEAQ (reference sequence). Deletions cut 5 bases from V and 4 bases from J, with 19 bases between. The CDR3 DNA follows: TGTGCCAGCAGCCACGCCGCAGGGTCCAGGGCAGATACGCAGTATTTT. Protein: CASSHAAGSRADTQYF.

The chain joins TRBV5-5 to TRBJ1-1; D is uncertain. The length of the CDR3 is 15 residues. Germline V gene data show CDR1 as SGHKS and CDR2 as YYEKEE (reference sequence). V was shortened by 0 bases and J by 0 bases, with 9 bases between the two germline ends. CDR3 residues: CASSLDPGLNTEAFF. CDR3 in DNA: TGTGCCAGCAGCTTGGATCCGGGCTTGAACACTGAAGCTTTCTTT.

This clonotype was counted ten times or more. V gene TRBV29-1 combines with J gene TRBJ2-7, with a weak D call TRBD1 (5 bases). CDR3 size: 12 residues. Germline V lookup: CDR1 SQVTM, CDR2 ANQGSEA. V lost 4 bases, J lost 5 bases, and 12 bases lay in between. CDR3 amino acids: CSVGQGGDEQYF. The DNA for the CDR3 is TGCAGCGTTGGGCAGGGCGGCGACGAGCAGTACTTC.

This clonotype was observed a few times. The chain recombines TRBV6-1 with TRBJ1-5, with 9 bases that match TRBD1. Germline V gives CDR1 MNHNS, CDR2 SASEGT. V lost 2 bases and J lost 3; bases outside the gene matches: 5. The CDR3 runs 16 residues. The CDR3: CASSEWDREPNQPQHF. CDR3 sequence (DNA): TGTGCCAGCAGTGAATGGGACAGGGAACCCAATCAGCCCCAGCATTTT.

The chain has TRBV10-3 and TRBJ1-3; D call uncertain. The V end lost 7 bases, the J end lost 0 bases, and 7 bases lay between the germline ends. Germline CDR1 reads ENHRY; CDR2 reads SYGVKD. This CDR3 comprises 13 residues. CDR3 in DNA: TGTGCCATCACGGGAGCCTCTGGAAACACCATATATTTT. Translated, it gives CAITGASGNTIYF.

The V gene is TRBV29-1, the J gene TRBJ2-5; 9 bases line up with TRBD2. With 7 bases clipped from V and 5 bases from J, the junction kept 2 bases outside the gene matches. The CDR3 has 11 residues. From germline, CDR1 is SQVTM and CDR2 ANQGSEA. CDR3 residues: CSGTSAETQYF. For the CDR3, the DNA is TGCAGCGGGACTAGCGCGGAGACCCAGTACTTC.

This clonotype was counted at least ten times. The V and J genes are TRBV7-9 and TRBJ1-1, with TRBD1 identical over 10 bases. This CDR3 comprises 15 residues. Germline CDR1 reads SEHNR; CDR2 reads FQNEAQ (reference sequence). After removal of 5 bases from V and 4 bases from J, the junction contained 7 bases not matched to a gene. Written as DNA, the CDR3 is TGTGCCAGCAGCACGGTGACAGGGGGCTTCACTGAAGCTTTCTTT. This encodes CASSTVTGGFTEAFF.

The chain uses TRBV14 and TRBJ1-2; no clear D gene. V was trimmed by 4 bases and J by 4 bases, leaving 16 bases between them. This CDR3 comprises 15 residues. CDR1 SGHDN and CDR2 FVKESK come from the germline V gene. In nucleotides, the CDR3 is TGTGCCAGCAGCCCCCTTGTGGGAGCGTTCTATGGCTACACCTTC. It specifies CASSPLVGAFYGYTF.

Many counts were recorded for this clonotype. This rearrangement joins TRBV27 to TRBJ2-1; D is unresolved. V gave up 5 bases and J gave up 3 bases, with 8 bases separating them. Germline CDR1 and CDR2: MNHEY and SMNVEV (reference sequence). This CDR3 is 13 amino acids long. The CDR3 nucleotides read TGTGCCAGCAGTCTCACCCTCTACAATGAGCAGTTCTTC. Translation: CASSLTLYNEQFF.

This clonotype was counted ten times or more. This chain uses TRBV12-3 or TRBV12-4 with TRBJ2-3; TRBD1 aligns across 9 bases. Trimming cost V 7 bases and J 4 bases; bases outside gene matches: 9. The CDR3 runs 15 residues. In DNA, the CDR3 is TGTGCCAGCACCCCGGACAGGGGAAGCGCAGATACGCAGTATTTT. Its protein product is CASTPDRGSADTQYF.

This clonotype was observed a few times. The J gene is TRBJ2-1, the V gene TRBV29-1; D possibly matches TRBD1 or TRBD2 (5 bases each). Per germline, CDR1 SQVTM and CDR2 ANQGSEA. With 6 bases removed from V and 9 bases from J, the gap between germline ends came to 21 bases. This CDR3 contains 14 residues. This CDR3 is CSVHRDRVQGEQFF. The CDR3 DNA sequence: TGCAGCGTCCACCGGGACCGGGTACAAGGTGAGCAGTTCTTC.

The chain links TRBV20-1 to TRBJ1-3; D call uncertain. Deletions cut 6 bases from V and 0 bases from J, with 12 bases between. Germline V CDR1 and CDR2: DFQATT, SNEGSKA (reference sequence). The CDR3 is made up of 14 amino acids. CDR3 residues: CSAVDAGSGNTIYF. The CDR3 DNA is TGCAGTGCCGTGGACGCTGGCTCTGGAAACACCATATATTTT.

In this sample, this clonotype turned up a few times. The CDR3 nucleotides are TGTGCCAGCAGCCCGGGACAGGGGGACTACACCTTC. It translates to CASSPGQGDYTF. The chain has TRBV7-3 and TRBJ1-2; 11 positions match TRBD1. With V trimmed by 5 bases and J by 10 bases, 3 bases remained unmatched. CDR3 size: 12 residues. CDR1 and CDR2 from the germline V gene are SGHTA and FQGTGA.

This clonotype was recorded a few times. The genes are TRBV6-1 and TRBJ1-6; no clear D. The CDR3 length is 15 residues. CDR1 MNHNS and CDR2 SASEGT come from the germline V gene. Trimming left V 2 bases short and J 0 bases short, with 5 bases between. CDR3 nucleotides: TGTGCCAGCAGTGAACAGAGCTCCTATAATTCACCCCTCCACTTT. Amino acids: CASSEQSSYNSPLHF.

This chain uses TRBV2 with TRBJ2-7; no reliable D call. This CDR3 comprises 12 residues. Trimming shortened V by 3 bases and J by 5 bases, and 8 bases separated the two germline ends. Germline CDR1 SNHLY, CDR2 FYNNEI. The CDR3 coding sequence is TGTGCCAGCAGTGATTCTGGACACGAGCAGTACTTC. The encoded protein is CASSDSGHEQYF.

This clonotype appeared many times. This sequence joins TRBV19 and TRBJ1-5; maybe TRBD1 (5 bases). This CDR3 has 14 residues. Germline V gives CDR1 LNHDA, CDR2 SQIVND (reference sequence). V was shortened by 6 bases and J by 3 bases, with 12 bases between the two germline ends. CDR3 loop: CASSLRQNNQPQHF. CDR3 coding DNA: TGTGCCAGTAGCCTTAGACAGAACAATCAGCCCCAGCATTTT. The full variable domain, rest sourced from reference TRBV19 and TRBJ1-5, is DGGITQSPKYLFRKEGQNVTLSCEQNLNHDAMYWYRQDPGQGLRLIYYSQIVNDFQKGDIAEGYSVSREKKESFPLTVTSAQKNPTAFYLCASSLRQNNQPQHFGDGTRLSIL.

The J gene is TRBJ2-1, the V gene TRBV7-2; D is unresolved. Germline values: CDR1 SGHTA, CDR2 FQGNSA. Trimming removed 0 bases at V and 2 bases at J, with 8 bases between. The CDR3 spans 15 residues. CDR3 protein: CASSLAFGTYNEQFF. The CDR3 DNA reads as TGTGCCAGCAGCTTAGCTTTCGGTACCTACAATGAGCAGTTCTTC.

This clonotype was counted at least ten times. The chain combines TRBV7-8 with TRBJ2-5, with 8 bases identical to TRBD1. Germline V gene data show CDR1 as SGHVS and CDR2 as FQNEAQ. Trimming at V came to 1 base and at J to 5 bases, leaving 9 bases not matched to a gene. The CDR3 is 16 residues long. The CDR3 is CASSLGGTGRGETQYF. DNA of the CDR3: TGTGCCAGCAGCTTAGGAGGGACAGGACGAGGGGAGACCCAGTACTTC.

In its sample, this clonotype was seen many times. The chain recombines TRBV15 with TRBJ2-2; the D gene is possibly TRBD2 (7 bases). The V and J ends lost 0 bases and 6 bases respectively, with 17 bases between them. This CDR3 region has 17 residues. Germline V gives CDR1 LNHNV, CDR2 YYDKDF (reference sequence). CDR3 DNA: TGTGCCACCAGCAGAGATCTGGGGGCTGCGGGGGCCGGGGAGCTGTTTTTT. Translation gives CATSRDLGAAGAGELFF.

This clonotype was observed many times. The V call is TRBV9, the J call TRBJ1-4, with 7 bases lining up with TRBD1. The CDR3 runs to 14 residues. Germline loops: CDR1 SGDLS, CDR2 YYNGEE. V lost 3 bases to trimming and J lost 8 bases; unmatched junction nucleotides: 7. This chain's CDR3 is CASSAQGGVEKLFF. In DNA, the CDR3 is TGTGCCAGCAGCGCCCAGGGGGGGGTCGAAAAACTGTTTTTT.

J is TRBJ2-2 and V is TRBV12-3 or TRBV12-4, with TRBD2 matching 7 bases. V shed 2 bases, J shed 6 bases, and the junction held 0 bases outside the gene matches. There are 13 residues in the CDR3. Here the CDR3 reads CASSLRGAGELFF. In DNA, the CDR3 is TGTGCCAGCAGTTTACGGGGGGCCGGGGAGCTGTTTTTT.